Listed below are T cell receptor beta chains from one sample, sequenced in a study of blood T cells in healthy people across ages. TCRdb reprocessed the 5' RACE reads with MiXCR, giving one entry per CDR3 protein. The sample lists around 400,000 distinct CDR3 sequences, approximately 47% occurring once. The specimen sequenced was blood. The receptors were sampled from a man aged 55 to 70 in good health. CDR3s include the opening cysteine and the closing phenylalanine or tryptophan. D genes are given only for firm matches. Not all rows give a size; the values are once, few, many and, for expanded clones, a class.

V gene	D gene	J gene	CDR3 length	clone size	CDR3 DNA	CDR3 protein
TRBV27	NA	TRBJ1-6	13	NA	TGCGCCAGCAGTTTACGGGTCGATTCACCCCTCCACTTT	CASSLRVDSPLHF
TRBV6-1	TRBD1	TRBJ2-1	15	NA	TGTGCCAGCAGTGACCGGACAGGCTCCTACAATGAGCAGTTCTTC	CASSDRTGSYNEQFF
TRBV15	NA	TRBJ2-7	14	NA	TGTGCCACCAGCCCCGAACCAGGGTCGTACGAGCAGTACTTC	CATSPEPGSYEQYF
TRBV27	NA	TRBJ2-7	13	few	TGTGCCAGCAGGCCAGTTACAGCCGACGAGCAGTACTTC	CASRPVTADEQYF
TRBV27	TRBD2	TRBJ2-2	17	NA	TGTGCCAGCAGTTTATTTTTTCTAGCGGCCAACACCGGGGAGCTGTTTTTT	CASSLFFLAANTGELFF
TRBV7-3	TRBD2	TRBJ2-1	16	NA	TGTGCCAGCAGCTCCCAGGGAGCGGGAGGGTTCAATGAGCAGTTCTTC	CASSSQGAGGFNEQFF
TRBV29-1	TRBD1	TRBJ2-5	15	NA	TGCAGCGTTTTCTGGGACAGGGGCGTTCAAGAGACCCAGTACTTC	CSVFWDRGVQETQYF
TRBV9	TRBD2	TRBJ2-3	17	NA	TGTGCCAGCAGCACGACAACGCTAGCGGGAAAGGCAGATACGCAGTATTTT	CASSTTTLAGKADTQYF
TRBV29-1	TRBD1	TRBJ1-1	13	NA	TGCAGCGTCTCGGGACAGATGAACACTGAAGCTTTCTTT	CSVSGQMNTEAFF
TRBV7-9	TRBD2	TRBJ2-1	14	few	TGTGCCCTCTCCGGGGCTAGCGGGCTAGATGAGCAGTTCTTC	CALSGASGLDEQFF
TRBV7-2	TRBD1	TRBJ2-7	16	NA	TGTGCCAGCAGCTTAGCCACGGGGACAGTCTCCTACGAGCAGTACTTC	CASSLATGTVSYEQYF
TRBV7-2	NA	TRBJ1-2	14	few	TGTGCCAGCACCGGGGGAGGGAGGGTCGGTGGCTACACCTTC	CASTGGGRVGGYTF
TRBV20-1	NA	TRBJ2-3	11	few	TGCAGTGCCCCGCGGGGAGATACGCAGTATTTT	CSAPRGDTQYF
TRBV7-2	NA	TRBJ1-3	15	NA	TGTGCCAGCAGCTTAGGGGCCGGGACTGGAAACACCATATATTTT	CASSLGAGTGNTIYF
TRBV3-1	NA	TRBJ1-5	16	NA	TGTGCCAGCAGCCAAGCGCGCCCAAGGGGGAGTCAGCCCCAGCATTTT	CASSQARPRGSQPQHF
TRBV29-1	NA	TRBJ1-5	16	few	TGCAGCCCCTGGGGTTTCGAGTTCCGGGTAATTCAGCCCCAGCATTTT	CSPWGFEFRVIQPQHF
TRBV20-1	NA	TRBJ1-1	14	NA	TGCAGTGCTAGTCTTTCCCATGTGAACACTGAAGCTTTCTTT	CSASLSHVNTEAFF
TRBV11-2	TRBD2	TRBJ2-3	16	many	TGTGCCAGCAGCCCACAACTAGCGCGTAACACAGATACGCAGTATTTT	CASSPQLARNTDTQYF
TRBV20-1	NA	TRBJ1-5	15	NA	TGCAGTGCTAGAGATGAAGGGGCCGGCAATCAGCCCCAGCATTTT	CSARDEGAGNQPQHF
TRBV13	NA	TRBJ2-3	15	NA	TGTGCCAGCAGCTTAACTAGTTCTAGCACAGATACGCAGTATTTT	CASSLTSSSTDTQYF
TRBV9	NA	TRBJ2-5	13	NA	TGTGCCGGCAGCGTAGGCCGGGGGGAGACCCAGTACTTC	CAGSVGRGETQYF
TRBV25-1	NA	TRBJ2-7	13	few	TGTGCCAGCAGTGCCCAGGGGTTAGGCGAGCAGTACTTC	CASSAQGLGEQYF
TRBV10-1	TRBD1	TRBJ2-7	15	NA	TGCGCCAGCAGTGAGGTGCGGGACAGGGGGTGCGAGCAGTACTTC	CASSEVRDRGCEQYF
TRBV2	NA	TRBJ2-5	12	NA	TGTGCCAGCAGTCCCCGAAGGGGGACCCAGTACTTC	CASSPRRGTQYF
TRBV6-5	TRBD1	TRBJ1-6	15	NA	TGTGCCAGCAGTTTCGGGACAGTTACGAATTCACCCCTCCACTTT	CASSFGTVTNSPLHF
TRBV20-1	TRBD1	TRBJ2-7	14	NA	TGCAGTGCTAGAGGAAGACAGGGAATCTACGAGCAGTACTTC	CSARGRQGIYEQYF
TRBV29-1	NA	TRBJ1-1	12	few	TGCAGCGTGGCAAAGGGGTGGACTGAAGCTTTCTTT	CSVAKGWTEAFF
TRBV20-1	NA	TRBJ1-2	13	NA	TGCAGTGCTCCCCCAGGAGGGTCCCATGGCTACACCTTC	CSAPPGGSHGYTF
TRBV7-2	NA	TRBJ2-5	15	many	TGTGCCAGCAGCTTAGCCCAGGGGTGGGGGGAGACCCAGTACTTC	CASSLAQGWGETQYF
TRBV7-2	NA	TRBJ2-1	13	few	TGTGCCAGCAGCTCAAGCCGGGACACCGAGCAGTTCTTC	CASSSSRDTEQFF
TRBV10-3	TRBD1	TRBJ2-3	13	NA	TGTGCCATCAGTGAACAGGGGGCAGATACGCAGTATTTT	CAISEQGADTQYF
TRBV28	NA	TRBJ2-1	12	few	TGTGCCAGCGGTGGACGAGGATCCAAGCAGTTCTTC	CASGGRGSKQFF
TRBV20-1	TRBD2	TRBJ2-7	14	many	TGCAGTGCAACGCTAGCGGCCGGCTCCTACGAGCAGTACTTC	CSATLAAGSYEQYF
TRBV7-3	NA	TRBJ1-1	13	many	TGTGCCAGCAGCCTTACCGAGGGGGGTGAAGCTTTCTTT	CASSLTEGGEAFF
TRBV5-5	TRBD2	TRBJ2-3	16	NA	TGTGCCAGCAGCCTGGGAGGAGCGGGAGGACGAGATACGCAGTATTTT	CASSLGGAGGRDTQYF
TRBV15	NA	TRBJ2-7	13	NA	TGTGCCACCAATCCGGGACACTTTGACGAGCAGTACTTC	CATNPGHFDEQYF